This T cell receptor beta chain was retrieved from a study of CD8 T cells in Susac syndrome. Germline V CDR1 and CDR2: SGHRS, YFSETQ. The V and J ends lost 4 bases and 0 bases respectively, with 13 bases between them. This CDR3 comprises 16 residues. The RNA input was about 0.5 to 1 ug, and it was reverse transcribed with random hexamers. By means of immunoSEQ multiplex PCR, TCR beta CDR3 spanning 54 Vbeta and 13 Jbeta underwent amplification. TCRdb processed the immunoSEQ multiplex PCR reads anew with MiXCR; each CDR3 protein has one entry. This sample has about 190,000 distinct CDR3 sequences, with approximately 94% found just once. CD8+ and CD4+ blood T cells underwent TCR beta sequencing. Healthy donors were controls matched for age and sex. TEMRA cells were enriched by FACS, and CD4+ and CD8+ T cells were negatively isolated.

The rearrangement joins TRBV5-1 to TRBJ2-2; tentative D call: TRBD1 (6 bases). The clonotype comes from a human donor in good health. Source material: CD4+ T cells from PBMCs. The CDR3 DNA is TGCGCCAGCAGCCGATCAGGGGCGGCGAACACCGGGGAGCTGTTTTTT. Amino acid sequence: CASSRSGAANTGELFF.